A single count supports the clone carrying this T cell receptor (beta chain). Trimming removed 6 bases from V and 1 base from J, with 3 bases in between. The CDR3 is made up of 11 amino acids. The source of the sample is a study of control samples from healthy donors and cancer patients. Here immunoSEQ multiplex PCR was the method, and the copy in TCRdb shows in-frame clones only, minus some. This table has tens of thousands of clones, 92% appearing once. The sequencing input was PBMCs. The V and J genes are TRBV12-3 or TRBV12-4 and TRBJ1-1; D call uncertain. The TCR sequence derives from a man aged 40-49 years with colorectal cancer. The CDR3 region is CASRKNTEAFF. The CDR3 region has the DNA TGTGCCAGCAGAAAGAACACTGAAGCTTTCTTT.